Sequencing of this T cell receptor beta chain was carried out in a study of cytomegalovirus exposure and HLA in healthy donors. Study as a whole: It was reported in a later analysis that the same platform had been used for the approximately 110 validation repertoires as for the 550 to 750 first-cohort repertoires.

Whole-study results and caveats: It was found in a later analysis that first-cohort TCR clusters tended to co-occur in the 120 validation repertoires. Both high specificity and high sensitivity reportedly marked the classifier's diagnosis of cytomegalovirus status.

On this clone: Its antigen is undetermined.

Unmatched junction bases numbered 12, after V lost 5 bases and J lost 4 bases. The CDR3 contains 17 residues. From germline, CDR1 is SGHTA and CDR2 FQGNSA. While the first cohort had around 700 subjects, the donors belonged to the separate validation cohort of over a hundred subjects. Assay used: immunoSEQ multiplex PCR; TCRdb lists only in-frame clones, some missing. The profile shows some 240,000 clones, 86% of them singletons. The sequenced sample consisted of PBMCs. The gene calls are TRBV7-2 and TRBJ1-5; 9 bases line up with TRBD1. The origin of this receptor is a woman aged 30 to 39 in good health and CMV-seropositive. The CDR3 loop reads CASSPQEWTGVNQPQHF. Written as DNA, the CDR3 is TGTGCCAGCAGCCCCCAGGAATGGACAGGGGTTAATCAGCCCCAGCATTTT.